Below, 3 T cell receptor beta chains from the same sample are listed, as sequenced in a study of shared clonotypes between healthy human individuals (dated by TCRdb to the early 2020s). The library was produced with the immunoSEQ multiplex PCR assay. Not all clones reach the TCRdb copy of this immuneACCESS table, which keeps in-frame sequences only. Checked studies attribute under half of the gap to unresolved V genes and leave the rest unexplained. The sample table records 2.5 million or so clones; approximately 94% of these occur just once. The ten largest account for around 0.14% of the sample. Sequencing used naive CD4+ T cells sorted from blood. The sample's cell subset or site, from its label and the paper: CD45RA+ positively selected. The source of these receptors is a man between 18 and 35 years old in good health.

The chain has TRBV2 and TRBJ1-4, with TRBD1 matching 7 bases. The CDR3 covers 14 residues. J was trimmed by 7 bases and V by 10 bases; bases with no gene match: 12. Germline CDR1 SNHLY, CDR2 FYNNEI. CDR3 protein: CATRNRGGGEKLFF. CDR3 bases: TGTGCCACCCGAAACAGGGGAGGAGGTGAAAAACTGTTTTTT.

On this clone itself: Other nucleotide sequences in the sample specify the same CDR3. The chain has TRBV6-6 and TRBJ2-7; D is undetermined. The CDR3 is 14 amino acids. Germline V gene data show CDR1 as MNHNY and CDR2 as SVGAGI (reference sequence). The V end lost 0 bases, the J end lost 1 base, and 7 bases lay between the germline ends. The CDR3 reads CASSYSRGSYEQYF. CDR3 nucleotides: TGTGCCAGCAGTTACTCCCGTGGGTCCTACGAGCAGTACTTC.

This clone was found once. The V call is TRBV12-5, the J call TRBJ2-1; 9 bases fit TRBD1. The CDR3 is 16 amino acids. Germline V CDR1 and CDR2: LGHNT, FRNRAP. V lost 1 base to trimming and J lost 5 bases; unmatched junction nucleotides: 6. The DNA for the CDR3 is TGTGCTAGTGGTTTGGCACCGGGACAGGGCCACAATGAGCAGTTCTTC. It specifies CASGLAPGQGHNEQFF.